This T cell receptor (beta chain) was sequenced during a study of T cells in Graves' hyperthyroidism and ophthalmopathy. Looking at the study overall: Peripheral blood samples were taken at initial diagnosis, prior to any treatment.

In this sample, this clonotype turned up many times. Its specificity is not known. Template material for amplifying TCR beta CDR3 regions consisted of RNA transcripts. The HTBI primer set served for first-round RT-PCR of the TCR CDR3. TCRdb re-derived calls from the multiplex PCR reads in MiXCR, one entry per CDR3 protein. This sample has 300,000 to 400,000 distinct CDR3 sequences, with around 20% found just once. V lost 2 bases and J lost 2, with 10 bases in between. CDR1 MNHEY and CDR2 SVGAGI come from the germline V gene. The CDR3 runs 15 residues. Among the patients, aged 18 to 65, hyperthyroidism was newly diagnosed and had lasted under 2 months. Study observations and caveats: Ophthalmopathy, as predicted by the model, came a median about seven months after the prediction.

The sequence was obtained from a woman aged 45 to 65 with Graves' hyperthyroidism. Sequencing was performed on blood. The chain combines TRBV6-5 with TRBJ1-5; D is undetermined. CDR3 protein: CASSYEGRGNQPQHF. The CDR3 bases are TGTGCCAGCAGTTACGAGGGTAGGGGCAATCAGCCCCAGCATTTT.